The 31 T cell receptor beta chains listed next were all sequenced from one sample in a study of blood T cells in healthy people across ages. The use of a sample-barcoded 5' primer and a J-beta primer mix characterized a second PCR of about 6 to 11 cycles. TCRdb reprocessed the 5' RACE reads with MiXCR, giving one entry per CDR3 protein. This sample has roughly 1.9 million distinct CDR3 sequences; about 39% occur once, and the top ten carry about 23%. Sequenced material: blood. Receptor source: a human donor in good health.

A few counts support this clonotype. V is TRBV28 and J is TRBJ2-4; D ambiguous. Between the trimmed V and J ends, which lost 1 base and 12 bases, there was a span of 13 bases. Looked up from germline, CDR1 is MDHEN and CDR2 is SYDVKM. There are 13 residues in the CDR3. DNA for the CDR3: TGTGCCAGCAGTTTATCGTTCCAGCATTATCAGTACTTC. Its protein is CASSLSFQHYQYF.

As for this clonotype: Compared with germline, one end of the junction differs, possibly owing to a read error. This chain connects TRBV7-2 to TRBJ2-7, with D perhaps TRBD1 (6 bases). Germline V gene data show CDR1 as SGHTA and CDR2 as FQGNSA. This CDR3 is 15 amino acids long. In DNA form, the CDR3 reads TGTGCCGGCAGCACATCGCAGGGGTCCCCCTACGAGCAGTACTTC. Protein product: CAGSTSQGSPYEQYF. The entire variable domain, with the rest obtained from reference TRBV7-2 and TRBJ2-7, is as follows: GAGVSQSPSNKVTEKGKDVELRCDPISGHTALYWYRQSLGQGLEFLIYFQGNSAPDKSGLPSDRFSAERTGGSVSTLTIQRTQQEDSAVYLCAGSTSQGSPYEQYFGPGTRLTVT.

The genes are TRBV10-3 and TRBJ2-3; unclear D gene. Germline loops: CDR1 ENHRY, CDR2 SYGVKD. CDR3 length: 12 residues. With 8 bases removed from V and 5 bases from J, the gap between germline ends came to 11 bases. CDR3 bases: TGTGCCATCGGTAACTACGGAGATACGCAGTATTTT. It encodes CAIGNYGDTQYF.

The chain combines TRBV9 with TRBJ2-5, with D perhaps matching TRBD1 or TRBD2 (5 bases each). V was trimmed by 0 bases and J by 7 bases, leaving 16 bases between them. This CDR3 is 15 amino acids long. Germline CDR1 is SGDLS and CDR2 is YYNGEE. CDR3 sequence: CASSVGDGLTATQYF. CDR3 DNA sequence: TGTGCCAGCAGCGTAGGGGACGGGCTGACGGCGACCCAGTACTTC.

This clonotype was seen more than once but under ten times. The J gene is TRBJ2-5, the V gene TRBV29-1; 9 positions agree with TRBD2. Germline V gene data show CDR1 as SQVTM and CDR2 as ANQGSEA. The V segment lost 1 base and the J segment 2 bases; nucleotides outside the gene matches: 8. The CDR3 is 16 amino acids. In DNA form, the CDR3 reads TGCAGCGTTGAAGGGTCGGGGACTAGCCTACAAGAGACCCAGTACTTC. Translation gives CSVEGSGTSLQETQYF.

The chain is built from TRBV29-1 and TRBJ2-3; 9 positions match TRBD2. Germline V gives CDR1 SQVTM, CDR2 ANQGSEA. The ends lost 8 bases at V and 2 bases at J; junction bases unmatched: 8. This CDR3 has 14 amino acids. The CDR3 sequence: CSLSSGEFTDTQYF. CDR3 nucleotides: TGCAGCCTTTCTAGCGGGGAATTCACAGATACGCAGTATTTT.

The chain is built from TRBV28 and TRBJ2-3, with unresolved D. The CDR3 extends over 12 amino acids. Germline assignment: CDR1 MDHEN and CDR2 SYDVKM. With 7 bases removed from V and 2 bases from J, the gap between germline ends came to 7 bases. CDR3 nucleotides: TGTGCCAGCAAGGCCCCCACAGATACGCAGTATTTT. Its protein product is CASKAPTDTQYF.

This clonotype was detected a few times. The chain uses TRBV4-3 and TRBJ1-5; D possibly corresponds to TRBD1 (5 bases). CDR1 LGHNA and CDR2 YSLEER come from the germline V gene. The V end lost 0 bases, the J end lost 9 bases, and 21 bases lay between the germline ends. The CDR3 has 17 residues. The CDR3 loop is CASSQDYWAGRVRPQHF. The CDR3 bases are TGCGCCAGCAGCCAAGATTATTGGGCAGGGCGGGTTAGGCCCCAGCATTTT.

This sequence joins TRBV9 and TRBJ2-1; TRBD2 matches 15 bases. Unmatched junction bases numbered 3, after V lost 2 bases and J lost 0 bases. The CDR3 sequence is 18 residues long. Germline-derived CDR1 and CDR2 are SGDLS and YYNGEE. The CDR3: CASSVGLAGGSSYNEQFF. The CDR3 DNA is TGTGCCAGCAGCGTGGGACTAGCGGGGGGAAGCTCCTACAATGAGCAGTTCTTC.

This sequence joins TRBV7-9 and TRBJ1-2, with 8 nucleotides matching TRBD1. V shed 5 bases and J 6 bases; nucleotides not matched to a gene: 11. The CDR3 loop spans 15 amino acids. In germline, CDR1 is SEHNR, CDR2 FQNEAQ (reference sequence). The CDR3 nucleotides are TGTGCCAGCAGCACCTCAACCGGGACAGGACATGGCTACACCTTC. Its protein is CASSTSTGTGHGYTF.

The CDR3 nucleotides read TGTGCCACCTCACGGTCCGGGAACGAGCAGTACTTC. It translates to CATSRSGNEQYF. The chain combines TRBV24-1 with TRBJ2-7, with D possibly TRBD2 on 5 matching bases. Germline V lookup: CDR1 KGHDR, CDR2 SFDVKD. The CDR3 has 12 residues. The V end lost 9 bases, the J end lost 5 bases, and 13 bases lay between the germline ends.

CDR3 DNA: TGTGCCAGCAGTCGGGACAGACAATACGAGCAGTACTTC. Its protein product is CASSRDRQYEQYF. The V call is TRBV2, the J call TRBJ2-7; 7 nucleotides line up with TRBD1. V gave up 5 bases and J gave up 4 bases; unmatched junction bases: 5. The CDR3 contains 13 residues. Germline CDR1 and CDR2: SNHLY and FYNNEI.

Many counts were recorded for this clonotype. The V call is TRBV29-1, the J call TRBJ2-3; D may be TRBD2 (6 bases). Germline-derived CDR1 and CDR2 are SQVTM and ANQGSEA. Trimming stripped 7 bases from V and 6 bases from J, with 14 bases between. The CDR3 has 12 residues. CDR3 nucleotides: TGCAGCGGTCTAAGAGGAGGGGATACGCAGTATTTT. Protein: CSGLRGGDTQYF.

This sequence joins TRBV10-3 and TRBJ2-2; the match to TRBD1 covers 7 bases. Losses at the gene ends were 6 bases for V and 2 bases for J; bases not matched to a gene: 3. CDR1 and CDR2 (germline): ENHRY, SYGVKD. CDR3 length equals 14 residues. The CDR3 DNA reads TGTGCCATCAGCCGACAGGGAAACACCGGGGAGCTGTTTTTT. Its translation is CAISRQGNTGELFF.

This clonotype occurred a few times. The V and J genes are TRBV6-1 and TRBJ1-2, with D unresolved. The CDR3 totals 15 residues. In germline, CDR1 is MNHNS, CDR2 SASEGT. Trimming removed 1 base at V and 0 bases at J, with 9 bases between. CDR3 protein: CASSEGTAANYGYTF. CDR3 coding DNA: TGTGCCAGCAGTGAAGGGACTGCAGCTAACTATGGCTACACCTTC.

This clonotype was picked up many times. The chain links TRBV29-1 to TRBJ2-7; 10 nucleotides agree with TRBD2. V lost 3 bases, J lost 3 bases, and 2 bases stayed unmatched. CDR1 is SQVTM, CDR2 ANQGSEA, per germline. The CDR3 contains 13 residues. CDR3 protein: CSVEASGGYEQYF. Written as DNA, the CDR3 is TGCAGCGTTGAGGCTAGCGGGGGCTACGAGCAGTACTTC.

The V gene is TRBV28, the J gene TRBJ2-7; tentative D call: TRBD1 (6 bases). Trimming took off 5 bases at V and 7 bases at J, with 24 bases between the two ends. The CDR3 totals 16 residues. Germline CDR1 reads MDHEN; CDR2 reads SYDVKM. CDR3 protein: CASSLNPSGVRKEQYF. DNA for the CDR3: TGTGCCAGCAGTCTCAACCCGTCAGGGGTGAGAAAAGAGCAGTACTTC.

About this clonotype itself: A much larger clone differs from this one at a single base, so this may be a read error. CDR3 DNA sequence: TGCAGCGTTGAAGTGACAGGGGGAAGGCAGTTCTTC. It is translated as CSVEVTGGRQFF. V is TRBV29-1 and J is TRBJ2-1, with 9 bases lining up with TRBD1. CDR1 is SQVTM, CDR2 ANQGSEA, per germline. The CDR3 sequence is 12 residues long. Trimming removed 1 base from V and 12 bases from J; junction bases left unmatched: 4.

The chain employs TRBV9 and TRBJ2-7, with a tentative D call TRBD2 (6 bases). Trimming left V 4 bases short and J 3 bases short, with 17 bases between. The CDR3 contains 15 residues. Germline CDR1 is SGDLS and CDR2 is YYNGEE. This CDR3 reads CASSTGDGIFYEQYF. DNA of the CDR3: TGTGCCAGCAGCACGGGGGACGGAATTTTCTACGAGCAGTACTTC.

This clonotype showed up just a few times. The chain combines TRBV4-3 with TRBJ2-3; the D gene is possibly TRBD1 (6 bases). Trimming took 1 base from V and 7 from J, leaving 18 bases between them. In germline, CDR1 is LGHNA, CDR2 YSLEER. This CDR3 is 16 amino acids long. The CDR3 bases are TGCGCCAGCAGCCAAGTGGGGGCCCGTCCAGTAAATACGCAGTATTTT. Its translation is CASSQVGARPVNTQYF.

The chain joins TRBV12-3 or TRBV12-4 to TRBJ1-2; TRBD1 is a possible D gene (6 bases). The CDR3 length is 14 residues. V was pared by 2 bases and J by 2 bases, with 9 bases between. The DNA for the CDR3 is TGTGCCAGCAGTTTACGGACAGTCAACTATGGCTACACCTTC. As protein: CASSLRTVNYGYTF.

The chain couples TRBV11-2 to TRBJ1-1; a weak D match, TRBD1 (5 bases). The CDR3 loop spans 14 amino acids. Trimming cost V 6 bases and J 3 bases, with 14 bases left between them. Germline V lookup: CDR1 SGHAT, CDR2 FQNNGV. The CDR3 reads CASRFRDGHTEAFF. CDR3 in DNA: TGTGCCAGCAGGTTCCGGGACGGGCACACTGAAGCTTTCTTT.

This clonotype has just a few counts. The rearrangement links TRBV12-3 or TRBV12-4 to TRBJ1-2; D is unclear. The CDR3 totals 16 residues. V dropped 3 bases and J dropped 6 bases, with 20 bases sitting between them. DNA of the CDR3: TGTGCCAGCAGTTTTGGCGAATACCGCAGCTTAGATGGCTACACCTTC. The encoded protein is CASSFGEYRSLDGYTF.

The chain carries TRBV28 and TRBJ2-1; TRBD1 matches at 11 bases. The CDR3 sequence is 16 residues long. After removal of 4 bases from V and 3 bases from J, the junction contained 5 bases not matched to a gene. The germline V gene encodes CDR1 MDHEN and CDR2 SYDVKM. The CDR3 reads CASSSRDRGVYNEQFF. The DNA of the CDR3 is TGTGCCAGCAGTTCCCGGGACAGGGGGGTCTACAATGAGCAGTTCTTC. The full variable domain, with the rest looked up from reference TRBV28 and TRBJ2-1, is DVKVTQSSRYLVKRTGEKVFLECVQDMDHENMFWYRQDPGLGLRLIYFSYDVKMKEKGDIPEGYSVSREKKERFSLILESASTNQTSMYLCASSSRDRGVYNEQFFGPGTRLTVL.

V usage is TRBV7-2 and J usage is TRBJ2-5; 7 nucleotides match TRBD1. CDR3 length equals 13 residues. Germline assignment: CDR1 SGHTA and CDR2 FQGNSA. Unmatched junction bases numbered 7, after V lost 1 base and J lost 11 bases. The CDR3 bases are TGTGCCAGCAGCTTAGTAGAAGGGGGCCAGCAGTACTTC. Encoded protein: CASSLVEGGQQYF.

The gene calls are TRBV4-2 and TRBJ1-5; D ambiguous. The CDR3 is 14 residues long. V lost 0 bases and J 6 bases, leaving 9 bases between the germline ends. Germline assignment: CDR1 LGHNA and CDR2 YNFKEQ. The CDR3 DNA reads TGTGCCAGCAGCCAAGAACCTCAGAGTCAGCCCCAGCATTTT. Translation gives CASSQEPQSQPQHF.

The chain has TRBV12-3 or TRBV12-4 and TRBJ1-5; tentative D call: TRBD1 (6 bases). Trimming left V 8 bases short and J 7 bases short, with 12 bases between. CDR3 length: 12 residues. The CDR3 reads CASARGGQPQHF. In DNA, the CDR3 is TGTGCCAGCGCAAGGGGGGGACAGCCCCAGCATTTT.

The chain uses TRBV10-3 and TRBJ2-5; TRBD1 or TRBD2 may be the D gene (5 bases each). V was clipped by 8 bases and J by 5 bases, with 12 bases between them. CDR1 ENHRY and CDR2 SYGVKD come from the germline V gene. The CDR3 is 12 residues long. The CDR3 nucleotides are TGTGCCATCGGTAAAGGGACCGAGACCCAGTACTTC. Its translation: CAIGKGTETQYF.

This chain connects TRBV12-3 or TRBV12-4 to TRBJ2-3; unclear D gene. The V gene lost 5 bases and the J gene lost 2 bases, with 8 bases spanning the gap. This CDR3 comprises 13 residues. In DNA, the CDR3 is TGTGCCAGCAGTCGCCGTTACACAGATACGCAGTATTTT. Translation: CASSRRYTDTQYF.

This clonotype has only a few counts. The chain is built from TRBV7-2 and TRBJ1-5; D unresolved. V was clipped by 5 bases and J by 2 bases, with 13 bases between them. Germline V CDR1 and CDR2: SGHTA, FQGNSA. This CDR3 has 15 residues. CDR3 DNA sequence: TGTGCCAGCAGCCCCCCTTCCGGCGGCAATCAGCCCCAGCATTTT. This translates into CASSPPSGGNQPQHF.

CDR3 protein: CATSDTRWGGGQNNEQFF. The CDR3 DNA reads TGTGCCACCAGTGACACTCGCTGGGGCGGGGGCCAAAACAATGAGCAGTTCTTC. V is TRBV24-1 and J is TRBJ2-1, with D possibly being TRBD2 (7 bases). V was trimmed by 4 bases and J by 5 bases, leaving 23 bases between them. The V gene's germline CDR1 is KGHDR and CDR2 SFDVKD. The length of the CDR3 is 18 residues.